One and the same sample provided the 16 T cell receptor beta chains below, sequenced in a study of cytomegalovirus exposure and HLA in healthy donors. TCRdb's copy holds only in-frame clones and misses some; the assay was immunoSEQ multiplex PCR. The sample records about 360,000 clones, roughly 90% being singletons. Sequences were obtained from PBMCs. The source is a woman aged 18-29 years in good health and CMV-seronegative.

The chain combines TRBV4-1 with TRBJ2-2, with 7 bases aligning to TRBD2. CDR1 is MGHRA and CDR2 is YSYEKL in the germline V gene. CDR3 length equals 19 residues. V dropped 1 base and J dropped 6; count of bases not matched to a gene: 17. The CDR3 sequence is CASSQGRIISREISGELFF. CDR3 DNA: TGCGCCAGCAGCCAAGGTCGGATCATCTCGCGGGAGATTTCCGGGGAGCTGTTTTTT.

In its sample, this clone was seen once. The rearrangement joins TRBV6-1 to TRBJ1-4; 7 nucleotides align to TRBD1. The V and J ends lost 2 bases and 2 bases, in that order; junction bases with no gene match: 2. Per germline, CDR1 MNHNS and CDR2 SASEGT. The CDR3 is 15 amino acids. CDR3 sequence: CASSEYRGTNEKLFF. CDR3 DNA: TGTGCCAGCAGTGAATACAGGGGTACTAATGAAAAACTGTTTTTT.

This rearrangement joins TRBV28 to TRBJ2-2; D is perhaps TRBD2 (6 bases). This CDR3 has 15 amino acids. Germline V gives CDR1 MDHEN, CDR2 SYDVKM. V was trimmed by 3 bases and J by 6 bases, leaving 14 bases between them. The CDR3 reads CASSFSVGGAGELFF. DNA of the CDR3: TGTGCCAGCAGTTTTAGTGTGGGGGGTGCCGGGGAGCTGTTTTTT.

This clone was seen only once. The chain is built from TRBV28 and TRBJ2-7; 7 nucleotides align to TRBD1. There are 14 residues in the CDR3. V trimming: 6 bases; J trimming: 1 base; junction bases outside the gene matches: 6. Germline CDR1 and CDR2: MDHEN and SYDVKM. CDR3 sequence: CASRDRFRSYEQYF. The CDR3 DNA sequence: TGTGCCAGCAGGGACAGGTTTCGATCCTACGAGCAGTACTTC.

DNA of the CDR3: TGTGCCAGCAGTGAAGAAGAGGGGGCGCATTATGGCTACACCTTC. Protein product: CASSEEEGAHYGYTF. This chain links TRBV6-4 with TRBJ1-2; 7 bases align to TRBD1. Germline CDR1 is MRHNA and CDR2 is SNTAGT. The CDR3 length is 15 residues. The trim removed 3 bases at V and 5 bases at J, leaving 9 bases unmatched.

The chain recombines TRBV6-1 with TRBJ1-1, with D hard to call. The CDR3 totals 14 residues. Germline V gene sequence: CDR1 MNHNS, CDR2 SASEGT. V was cut by 0 bases and J by 5 bases, with 10 bases left in between. The chain's CDR3 is CASSEALWSTEAFF. CDR3 nucleotide sequence: TGTGCCAGCAGTGAAGCGCTGTGGAGTACTGAAGCTTTCTTT.

The chain uses TRBV28 and TRBJ1-3; D is possibly TRBD1 (6 bases). There are 13 residues in the CDR3. The V end lost 8 bases, the J end lost 4 bases, and 12 bases lay between the germline ends. CDR1 and CDR2 (germline): MDHEN, SYDVKM. The CDR3 spells CASLTGPGNTIYF. The CDR3 nucleotides read TGTGCCAGCTTAACAGGGCCCGGAAACACCATATATTTT.

The chain recombines TRBV5-4 with TRBJ1-4, with D perhaps TRBD1 (6 bases). This CDR3 has 17 residues. V shed 1 base and J shed 7 bases, with 20 bases lying between them. Germline CDR1 and CDR2: SGHNT and YYREEE (reference sequence). The CDR3 region is CASSLWSGVLVGEKLFF. The CDR3 DNA reads as TGTGCCAGCAGCTTGTGGTCAGGGGTGTTAGTAGGTGAAAAACTGTTTTTT.

The chain uses TRBV2 and TRBJ1-6; tentative D call: TRBD1 (5 bases). This CDR3 has 15 amino acids. The V gene lost 1 base and the J gene lost 10 bases, with 14 bases spanning the gap. Per germline, CDR1 SNHLY and CDR2 FYNNEI. In nucleotides, the CDR3 is TGTGCCAGCAGTGAAGATGGCAGGGTTGGGTCACCCCTCCACTTT. The encoded protein is CASSEDGRVGSPLHF.

The rearrangement joins TRBV28 to TRBJ1-4, with D possibly being TRBD1 (5 bases). The V and J ends lost 3 bases and 7 bases respectively, with 12 bases between them. Looked up from germline, CDR1 is MDHEN and CDR2 is SYDVKM. This CDR3 region has 14 residues. The CDR3 protein is CASSLGPKIEKLFF. In DNA form, the CDR3 reads TGTGCCAGCAGTTTGGGGCCTAAGATTGAAAAACTGTTTTTT.

The chain employs TRBV28 and TRBJ1-2, with a tentative D call TRBD1 (5 bases). In germline, CDR1 is MDHEN, CDR2 SYDVKM. V dropped 4 bases and J dropped 7 bases, with 13 bases sitting between them. This CDR3 spans 13 amino acids. The CDR3 is CASSSTDSSGYTF. The DNA of the CDR3 is TGTGCCAGCAGTTCAACAGACAGCTCTGGCTACACCTTC.

The chain couples TRBV6-4 to TRBJ2-1; TRBD2 agrees at 11 bases. CDR1 MRHNA and CDR2 SNTAGT come from the germline V gene. The J segment lost 3 bases and the V segment lost 3 bases, leaving 16 bases of the junction unmatched. This CDR3 is built from 20 residues. The CDR3 is CASSESSTSGAPDLYNEQFF. In DNA, the CDR3 is TGTGCCAGCAGTGAGTCATCGACTAGCGGGGCCCCCGACCTCTACAATGAGCAGTTCTTC.

The chain couples TRBV2 to TRBJ2-7; TRBD2 agrees at 7 bases. With 7 bases clipped from V and 4 bases from J, the junction kept 7 bases outside the gene matches. The CDR3 runs 13 residues. Germline CDR1 reads SNHLY; CDR2 reads FYNNEI. Here the CDR3 DNA reads TGTGCCAGCACCGAGGCTAGCGGATACGAGCAGTACTTC. Its translation is CASTEASGYEQYF.

The chain recombines TRBV5-1 with TRBJ2-3; the match to TRBD2 covers 9 bases. Germline V gene data show CDR1 as SGHRS and CDR2 as YFSETQ. The trim removed 0 bases at V and 5 bases at J, leaving 4 bases unmatched. There are 15 residues in the CDR3. CDR3 sequence (DNA): TGCGCCAGCAGCTTGGTAGCGGGAGTGGTAGATACGCAGTATTTT. Protein: CASSLVAGVVDTQYF.

The gene calls are TRBV27 and TRBJ2-1, with TRBD2 matching 8 bases. Germline loops: CDR1 MNHEY, CDR2 SMNVEV (reference sequence). The CDR3 spans 16 residues. V lost 5 bases and J lost 4; bases outside the gene matches: 10. CDR3 protein: CASSIVAGLGYNEQFF. Here the CDR3 DNA reads TGTGCCAGCAGTATCGTAGCGGGATTAGGGTACAATGAGCAGTTCTTC.

The CDR3 DNA reads as TGTGCCAGCAGTTACTCGAGGGGGCTAGGCACCGGGGAGCTGTTTTTT. Translated: CASSYSRGLGTGELFF. This chain uses TRBV6-5 with TRBJ2-2, with 7 bases lining up with TRBD1. Germline V gene lookup returns CDR1 MNHEY and CDR2 SVGAGI. This CDR3 is built from 16 residues. Trimming removed 0 bases from V and 4 bases from J; junction bases left unmatched: 5.